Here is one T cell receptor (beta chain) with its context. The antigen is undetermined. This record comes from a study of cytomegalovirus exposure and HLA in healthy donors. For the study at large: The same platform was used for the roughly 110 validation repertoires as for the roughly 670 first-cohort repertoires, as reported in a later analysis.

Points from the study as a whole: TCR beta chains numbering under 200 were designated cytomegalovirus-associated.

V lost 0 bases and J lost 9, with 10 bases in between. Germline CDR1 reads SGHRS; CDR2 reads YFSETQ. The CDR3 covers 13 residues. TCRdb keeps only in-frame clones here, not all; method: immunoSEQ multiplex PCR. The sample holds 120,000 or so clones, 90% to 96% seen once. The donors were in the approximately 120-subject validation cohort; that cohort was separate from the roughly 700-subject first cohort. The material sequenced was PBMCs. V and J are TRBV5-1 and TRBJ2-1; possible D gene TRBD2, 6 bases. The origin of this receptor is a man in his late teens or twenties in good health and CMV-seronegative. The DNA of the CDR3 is TGCGCCAGCAGCTTGGTAAACGGGGGTGAGCAGTTCTTC. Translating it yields CASSLVNGGEQFF.